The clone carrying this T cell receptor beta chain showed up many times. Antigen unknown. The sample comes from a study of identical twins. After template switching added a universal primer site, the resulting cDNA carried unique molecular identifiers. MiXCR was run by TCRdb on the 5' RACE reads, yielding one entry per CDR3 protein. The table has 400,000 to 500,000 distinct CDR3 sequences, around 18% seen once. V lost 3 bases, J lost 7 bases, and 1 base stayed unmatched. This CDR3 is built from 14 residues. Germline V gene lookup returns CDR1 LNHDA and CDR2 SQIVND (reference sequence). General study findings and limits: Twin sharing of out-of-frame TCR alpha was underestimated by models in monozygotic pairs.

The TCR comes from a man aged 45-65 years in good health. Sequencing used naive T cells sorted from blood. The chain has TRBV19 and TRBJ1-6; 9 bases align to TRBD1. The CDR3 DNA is TGTGCCAGTAGTATCGGGACAGGGAATTCACCCCTCCACTTT. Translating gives CASSIGTGNSPLHF.